The T cell receptor (beta chain) described here comes from a study of CD8 T cells in ankylosing spondylitis. The CDR3 length is 14 residues. The trim removed 3 bases at V and 0 bases at J, leaving 4 bases unmatched. Germline V CDR1 and CDR2: SQVTM, ANQGSEA. Findings and caveats of the study: It appeared that ankylosing spondylitis blood was characterized by a TCR beta motif of roughly 8 highly homologous variants.

As to this clonotype: Its antigen is undetermined.

TCRdb used MiXCR to reprocess the 5' RACE reads, holding one entry per CDR3 protein. Of about 800,000 distinct CDR3 sequences in the sample, roughly 12% were seen once. The sequencing input was blood, either unsorted or a sorted T cell fraction (not recorded which). The chain is built from TRBV29-1 and TRBJ1-1, with 7 bases fitting TRBD1. This TCR came from a male donor with ankylosing spondylitis. In nucleotides, the CDR3 is TGCAGCGTTGAGGTCAGGGGGATGAACACTGAAGCTTTCTTT. Translated: CSVEVRGMNTEAFF.